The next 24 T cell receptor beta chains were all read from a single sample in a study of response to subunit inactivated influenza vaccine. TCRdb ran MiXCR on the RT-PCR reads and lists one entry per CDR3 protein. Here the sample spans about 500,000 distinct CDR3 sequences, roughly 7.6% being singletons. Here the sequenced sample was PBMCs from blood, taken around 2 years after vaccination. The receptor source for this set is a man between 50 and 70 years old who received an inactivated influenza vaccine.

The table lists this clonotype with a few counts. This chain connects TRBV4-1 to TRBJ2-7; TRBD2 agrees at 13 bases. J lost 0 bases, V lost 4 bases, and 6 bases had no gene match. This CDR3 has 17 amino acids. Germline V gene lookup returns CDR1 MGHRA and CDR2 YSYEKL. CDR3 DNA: TGCGCCAGCAGCCGAGGGACTAGCGGGATGAGCTCCTACGAGCAGTACTTC. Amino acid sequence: CASSRGTSGMSSYEQYF.

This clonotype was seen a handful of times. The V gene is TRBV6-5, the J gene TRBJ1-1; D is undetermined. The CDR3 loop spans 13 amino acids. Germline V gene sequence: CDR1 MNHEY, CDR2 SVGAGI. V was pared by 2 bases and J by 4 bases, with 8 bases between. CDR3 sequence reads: CASSYGSGTEAFF. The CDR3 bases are TGTGCCAGCAGTTACGGGAGCGGCACTGAAGCTTTCTTT.

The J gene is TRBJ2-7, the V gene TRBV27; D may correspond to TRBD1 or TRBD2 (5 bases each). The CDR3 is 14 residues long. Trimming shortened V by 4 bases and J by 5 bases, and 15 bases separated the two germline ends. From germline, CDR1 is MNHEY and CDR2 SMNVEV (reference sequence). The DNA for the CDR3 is TGTGCCAGCAGTTGGAGGCAGGGATATAACGAGCAGTACTTC. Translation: CASSWRQGYNEQYF.

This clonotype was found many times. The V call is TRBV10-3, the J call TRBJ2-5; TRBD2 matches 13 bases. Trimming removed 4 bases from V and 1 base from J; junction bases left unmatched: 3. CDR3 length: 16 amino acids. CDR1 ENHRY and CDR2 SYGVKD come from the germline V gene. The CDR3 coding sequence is TGTGCCATCAGTGGACTAGCGGGAGGCCTCCAAGAGACCCAGTACTTC. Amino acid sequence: CAISGLAGGLQETQYF.

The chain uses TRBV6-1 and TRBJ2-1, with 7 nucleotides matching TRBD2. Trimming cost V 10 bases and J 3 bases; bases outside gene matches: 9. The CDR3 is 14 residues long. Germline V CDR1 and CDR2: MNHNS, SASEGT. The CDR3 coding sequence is TGTGCCATCGGGCGCGGGAGTCTCTACAATGAGCAGTTCTTC. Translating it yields CAIGRGSLYNEQFF.

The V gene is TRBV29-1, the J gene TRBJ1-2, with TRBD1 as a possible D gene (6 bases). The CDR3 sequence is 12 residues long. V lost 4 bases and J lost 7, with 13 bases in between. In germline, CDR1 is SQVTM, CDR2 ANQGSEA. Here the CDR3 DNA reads TGCAGCGTTGCTACAGGGTACGGTGGCTACACCTTC. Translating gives CSVATGYGGYTF.

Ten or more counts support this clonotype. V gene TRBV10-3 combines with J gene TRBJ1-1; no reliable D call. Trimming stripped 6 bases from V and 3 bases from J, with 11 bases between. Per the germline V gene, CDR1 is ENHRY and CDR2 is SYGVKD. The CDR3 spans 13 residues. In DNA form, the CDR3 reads TGTGCCATCAGCCGGACCCTTGACACTGAAGCTTTCTTT. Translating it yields CAISRTLDTEAFF.

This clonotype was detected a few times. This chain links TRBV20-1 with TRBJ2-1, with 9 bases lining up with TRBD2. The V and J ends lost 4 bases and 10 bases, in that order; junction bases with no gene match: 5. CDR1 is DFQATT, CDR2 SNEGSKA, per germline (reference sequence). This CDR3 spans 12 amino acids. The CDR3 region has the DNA TGCAGTGCTATACTAGCGGGTGAAGAGCAGTTCTTC. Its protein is CSAILAGEEQFF.

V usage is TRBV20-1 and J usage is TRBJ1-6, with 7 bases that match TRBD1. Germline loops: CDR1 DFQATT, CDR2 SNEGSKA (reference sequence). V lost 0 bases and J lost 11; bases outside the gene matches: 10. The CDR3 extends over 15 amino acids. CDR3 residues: CSARDPEGAMAPLHF. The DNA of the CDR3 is TGCAGTGCTAGAGATCCGGAGGGGGCTATGGCACCCCTCCACTTT.

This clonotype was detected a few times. The DNA of the CDR3 is TGTGCCAGCCCCCGGGACAGGGTCGATTCACCCCTCCACTTT. Its translation: CASPRDRVDSPLHF. The chain employs TRBV19 and TRBJ1-6, with 9 bases identical to TRBD1. The V gene end was trimmed by 9 bases and the J gene end by 8 bases; junction bases not matched to a gene: 8. The germline V gene has CDR1 LNHDA and CDR2 SQIVND (reference sequence). The CDR3 sequence is 14 residues long.

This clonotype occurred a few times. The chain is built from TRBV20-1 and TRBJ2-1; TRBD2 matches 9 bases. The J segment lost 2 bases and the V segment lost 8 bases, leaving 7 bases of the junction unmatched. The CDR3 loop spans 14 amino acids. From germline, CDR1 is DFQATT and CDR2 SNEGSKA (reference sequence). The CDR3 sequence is CSRLREGPYNEQFF. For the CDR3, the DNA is TGCAGTCGGTTGCGGGAGGGACCCTACAATGAGCAGTTCTTC.

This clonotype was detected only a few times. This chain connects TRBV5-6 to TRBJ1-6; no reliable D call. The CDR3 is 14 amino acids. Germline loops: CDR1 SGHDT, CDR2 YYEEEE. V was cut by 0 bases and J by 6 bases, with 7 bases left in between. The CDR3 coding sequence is TGTGCCAGCAGCTTGGCGCAGATTAATTCACCCCTCCACTTT. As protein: CASSLAQINSPLHF.

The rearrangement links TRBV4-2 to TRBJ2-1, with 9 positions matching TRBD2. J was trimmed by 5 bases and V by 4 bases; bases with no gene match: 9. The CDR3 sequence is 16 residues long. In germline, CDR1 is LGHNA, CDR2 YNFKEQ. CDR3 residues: CASSPKGASGNNEQFF. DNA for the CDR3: TGTGCCAGCAGCCCCAAGGGGGCTAGCGGGAACAATGAGCAGTTCTTC.

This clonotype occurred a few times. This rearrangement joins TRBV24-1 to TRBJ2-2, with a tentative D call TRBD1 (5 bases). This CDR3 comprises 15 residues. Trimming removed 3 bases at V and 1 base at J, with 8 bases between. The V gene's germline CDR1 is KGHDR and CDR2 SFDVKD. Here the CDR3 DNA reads TGTGCCACCAGTGATACAGGACGGAACACCGGGGAGCTGTTTTTT. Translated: CATSDTGRNTGELFF.

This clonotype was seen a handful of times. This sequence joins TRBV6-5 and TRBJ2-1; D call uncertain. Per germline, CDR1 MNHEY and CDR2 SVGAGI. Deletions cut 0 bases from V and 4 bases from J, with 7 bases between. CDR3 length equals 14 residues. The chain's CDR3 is CASSYSLQYNEQFF. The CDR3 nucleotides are TGTGCCAGCAGTTACTCGCTGCAGTACAATGAGCAGTTCTTC.

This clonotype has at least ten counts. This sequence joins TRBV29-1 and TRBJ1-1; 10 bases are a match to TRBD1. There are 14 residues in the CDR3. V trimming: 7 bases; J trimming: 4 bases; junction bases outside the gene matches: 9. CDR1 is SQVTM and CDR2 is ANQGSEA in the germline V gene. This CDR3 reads CSGNRGQGTTEAFF. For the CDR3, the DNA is TGCAGCGGAAACAGGGGACAGGGGACCACTGAAGCTTTCTTT.

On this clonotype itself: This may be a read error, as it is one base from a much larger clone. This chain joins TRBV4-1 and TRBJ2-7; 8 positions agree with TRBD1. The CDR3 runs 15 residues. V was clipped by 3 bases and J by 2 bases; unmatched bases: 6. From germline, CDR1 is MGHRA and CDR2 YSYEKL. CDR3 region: CASSQAQGGPYEQYF. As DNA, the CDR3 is TGCGCCAGCAGCCAGGCACAGGGGGGACCCTACGAGCAGTACTTC.

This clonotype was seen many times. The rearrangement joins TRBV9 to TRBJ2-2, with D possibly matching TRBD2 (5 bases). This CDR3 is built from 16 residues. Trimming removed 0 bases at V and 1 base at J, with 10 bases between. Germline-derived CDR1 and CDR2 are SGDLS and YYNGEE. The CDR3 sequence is CASSVGSGLNTGELFF. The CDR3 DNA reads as TGTGCCAGCAGCGTAGGAAGCGGATTGAACACCGGGGAGCTGTTTTTT.

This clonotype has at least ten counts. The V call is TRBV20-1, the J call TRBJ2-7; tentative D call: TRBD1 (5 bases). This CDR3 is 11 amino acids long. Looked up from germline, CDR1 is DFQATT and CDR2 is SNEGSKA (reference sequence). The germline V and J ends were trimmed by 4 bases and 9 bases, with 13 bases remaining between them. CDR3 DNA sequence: TGCAGTGCTATAGACAGCAGAAGGCAGTACTTC. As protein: CSAIDSRRQYF.

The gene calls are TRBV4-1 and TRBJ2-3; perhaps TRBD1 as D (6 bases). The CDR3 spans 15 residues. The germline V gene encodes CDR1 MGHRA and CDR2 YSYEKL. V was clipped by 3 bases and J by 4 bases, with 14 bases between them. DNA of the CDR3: TGCGCCAGCAGCCAGAGACAGGTGGGCGCAGATACGCAGTATTTT. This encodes CASSQRQVGADTQYF.

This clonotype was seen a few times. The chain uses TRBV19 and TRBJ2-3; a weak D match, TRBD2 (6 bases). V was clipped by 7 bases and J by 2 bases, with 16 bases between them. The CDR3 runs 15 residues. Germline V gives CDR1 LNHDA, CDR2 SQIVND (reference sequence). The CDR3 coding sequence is TGTGCCAGTACAGAGGGACTTTCTGTCACAGATACGCAGTATTTT. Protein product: CASTEGLSVTDTQYF.

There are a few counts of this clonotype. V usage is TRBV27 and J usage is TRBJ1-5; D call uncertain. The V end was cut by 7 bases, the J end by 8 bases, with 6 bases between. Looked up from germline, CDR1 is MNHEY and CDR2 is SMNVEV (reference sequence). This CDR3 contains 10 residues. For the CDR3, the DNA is TGTGCCAGCACTGATAAGCCCCAGCATTTT. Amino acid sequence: CASTDKPQHF.

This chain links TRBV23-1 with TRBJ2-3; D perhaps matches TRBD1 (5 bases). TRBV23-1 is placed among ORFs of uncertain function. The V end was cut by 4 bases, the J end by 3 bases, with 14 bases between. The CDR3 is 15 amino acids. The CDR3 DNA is TGCGCCAGCAGTCGACCAGGGATCCGGACAGATACGCAGTATTTT. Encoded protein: CASSRPGIRTDTQYF.

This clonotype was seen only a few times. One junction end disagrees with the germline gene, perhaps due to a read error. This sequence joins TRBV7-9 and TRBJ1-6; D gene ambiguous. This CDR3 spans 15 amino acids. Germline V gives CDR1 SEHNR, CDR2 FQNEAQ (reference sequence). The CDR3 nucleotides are TGTGCCAGCAGCTTAGAAGGTTTGGGGAATTCCCCCCTCCACTTT. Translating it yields CASSLEGLGNSPLHF.